The 2 T cell receptor beta chains below all came from one sample that was sequenced in a study of shared clonotypes between healthy human individuals. Using immunoSEQ multiplex PCR, the repertoire was profiled, and TCRdb retains in-frame clones only, with some absent. This table holds some 980,000 clones, roughly 72% found once. Input material: memory CD4+ T cells sorted from blood. The subset denotes: CD45RA-negative fraction. The receptors shown here come from a man younger than 30 in good health.

Many counts were recorded for this clone. The genes are TRBV6-5 and TRBJ2-7, with TRBD1 matching over 7 bases. J was trimmed by 2 bases and V by 6 bases; bases with no gene match: 10. The germline gives CDR1 MNHEY, CDR2 SVGAGI. This CDR3 is 15 amino acids long. The CDR3 nucleotides are TGTGCCAGCAGAGTGACAGGGTTAGTCCCCTACGAGCAGTACTTC. Translating gives CASRVTGLVPYEQYF.

The chain joins TRBV5-1 to TRBJ1-1; 7 bases align to TRBD1. The length of the CDR3 is 16 residues. V gave up 0 bases and J gave up 1 base; unmatched junction bases: 6. CDR1 is SGHRS, CDR2 YFSETQ, per germline. Here the CDR3 DNA reads TGCGCCAGCAGCTTGGAGAGGGGGCTGAAGAACACTGAAGCTTTCTTT. Its protein product is CASSLERGLKNTEAFF.